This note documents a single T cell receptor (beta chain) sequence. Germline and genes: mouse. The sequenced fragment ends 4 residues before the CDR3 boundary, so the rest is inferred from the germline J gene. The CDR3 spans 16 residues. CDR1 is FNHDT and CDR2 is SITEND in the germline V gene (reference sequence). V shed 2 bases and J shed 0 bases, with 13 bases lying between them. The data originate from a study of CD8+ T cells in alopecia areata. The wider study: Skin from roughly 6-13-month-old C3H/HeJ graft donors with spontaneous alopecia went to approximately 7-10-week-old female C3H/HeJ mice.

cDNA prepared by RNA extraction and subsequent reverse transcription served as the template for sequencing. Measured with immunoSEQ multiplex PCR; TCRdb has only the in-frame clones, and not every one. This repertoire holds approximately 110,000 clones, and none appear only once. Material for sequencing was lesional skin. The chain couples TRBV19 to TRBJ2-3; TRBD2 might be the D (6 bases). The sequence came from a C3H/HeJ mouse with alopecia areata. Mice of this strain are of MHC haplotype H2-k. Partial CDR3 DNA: TGTGCCAGCAGTATCGGCTGGGGTGATAGTGCAGAA. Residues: CASSIGWGDSAE. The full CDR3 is CASSIGWGDSAETLYF. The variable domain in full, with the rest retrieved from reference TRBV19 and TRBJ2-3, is GGIITQTPKFLIGQEGQKLTLKCQQNFNHDTMYWYRQDSGKGLRLIYYSITENDLQKGDLSEGYDASREKKSSFSLTVTSAQKNEMAVFLCASSIGWGDSAETLYFGSGTRLTVL.